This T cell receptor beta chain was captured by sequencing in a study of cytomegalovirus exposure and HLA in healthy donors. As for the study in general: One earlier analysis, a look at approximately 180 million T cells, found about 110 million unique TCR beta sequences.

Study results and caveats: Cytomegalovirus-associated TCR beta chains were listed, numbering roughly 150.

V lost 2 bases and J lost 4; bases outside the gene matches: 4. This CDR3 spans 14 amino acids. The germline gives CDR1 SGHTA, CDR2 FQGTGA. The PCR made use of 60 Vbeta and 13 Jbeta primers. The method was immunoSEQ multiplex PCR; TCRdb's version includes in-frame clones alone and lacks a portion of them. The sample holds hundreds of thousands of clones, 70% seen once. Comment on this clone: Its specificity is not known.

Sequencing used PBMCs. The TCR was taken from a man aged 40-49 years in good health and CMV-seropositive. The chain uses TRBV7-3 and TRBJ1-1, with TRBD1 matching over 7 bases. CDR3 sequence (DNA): TGTGCCAGCAGCTTAGGGGCAGGGGGCACTGAAGCTTTCTTT. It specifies CASSLGAGGTEAFF.